Listed below are T cell receptor beta chains from one sample, sequenced in a study of neoadjuvant nivolumab and ipilimumab in lung cancer. Only in-frame clones appear in the TCRdb table, and some are missing; sequencing was by immunoSEQ multiplex PCR. The sample has fewer than 20,000 clones, 75% to 90% seen once. The material sequenced was peripheral blood, taken before neoadjuvant nivolumab, alone or with ipilimumab. The receptor source for this set is an adult with non-small cell lung cancer. CDR3s include the opening cysteine and the closing phenylalanine or tryptophan. A D gene is named only where the DNA matches it firmly. Only some rows state a clone size, as once, few, many or a class for expanded clones.

TRBV5-4	NA	NA	TRBJ1-1	CASSPREQGLNTEAFF	TGTGCCAGCAGTCCCCGAGAACAGGGCCTGAACACTGAAGCTTTCTTT
TRBV5-5	NA	TRBD1	TRBJ2-3	CASSGRDRVSDTQYF	TGTGCCAGCAGCGGCCGGGACAGGGTTTCAGATACGCAGTATTTT
TRBV10-3	NA	NA	TRBJ2-2	CAISERLNTGELFF	TGTGCCATCAGTGAGAGACTTAACACCGGGGAGCTGTTTTTT
TRBV7-9	NA	NA	TRBJ1-1	CASSLIQGGTEAFF	TGTGCCAGCAGCTTAATACAGGGCGGAACTGAAGCTTTCTTT
TRBV29-1	once	NA	TRBJ1-2	CSTRQDNGHNGYTF	TGCAGCACCCGCCAAGATAACGGACACAATGGCTACACCTTC
TRBV18	NA	NA	TRBJ2-7	CASSPGGSYEQYF	TGTGCCAGCTCACCAGGGGGCTCCTACGAGCAGTACTTC
TRBV5-4	NA	NA	TRBJ2-5	CASSLAETQYF	TGTGCCAGCAGCTTGGCAGAGACCCAGTACTTC
TRBV29-1	NA	NA	TRBJ1-1	CSVFGAANTEAFF	TGCAGCGTTTTCGGGGCAGCGAACACTGAAGCTTTCTTT
TRBV18	few	NA	TRBJ2-7	CASSPSGEQYF	TGTGCCAGCTCACCATCAGGAGAGCAGTACTTC
TRBV9	NA	NA	TRBJ2-3	CASSGGSPRQYF	TGTGCCAGCAGCGGGGGGAGTCCTCGCCAGTATTTT
TRBV29-1	once	NA	TRBJ2-3	CSVRGGASTDTQYF	TGCAGCGTTCGAGGAGGTGCTAGCACAGATACGCAGTATTTT
TRBV5-6	NA	TRBD1	TRBJ2-7	CASSLGDYRGVGEQYF	TGTGCCAGCAGCTTGGGGGATTACAGGGGAGTAGGGGAGCAGTACTTC
TRBV9	once	NA	TRBJ2-5	CASSVATVHQETQYF	TGTGCCAGCAGCGTAGCCACAGTGCACCAAGAGACCCAGTACTTC
TRBV5-1	once	TRBD1	TRBJ1-2	CASSLGQGYYGYTF	TGCGCCAGCAGCCTTGGACAGGGGTACTATGGCTACACCTTC
TRBV7-9	few	TRBD2	TRBJ2-7	CASSLATSGRARYEQYF	TGTGCCAGCAGCTTAGCGACTAGCGGGAGGGCCAGGTACGAGCAGTACTTC
TRBV5-1	NA	NA	TRBJ1-1	CASMGRANTEAFF	TGCGCCAGCATGGGGAGGGCGAACACTGAAGCTTTCTTT
TRBV5-8	NA	NA	TRBJ2-6	CASSGVGGWNSGANVLTF	TGTGCCAGCAGCGGGGTCGGGGGTTGGAACTCTGGGGCCAACGTCCTGACTTTC
TRBV30	NA	NA	TRBJ1-5	CAWSVRTVSNQPQHF	TGTGCCTGGAGTGTTAGGACAGTTAGCAATCAGCCCCAGCATTTT
TRBV7-2	once	TRBD2	TRBJ2-1	CASSLQLAGTDNEQFF	TGTGCCAGCAGCTTACAGCTAGCGGGGACGGACAATGAGCAGTTCTTC
TRBV5-1	NA	TRBD2	TRBJ2-2	CASSLPSAGVAAGELFF	TGCGCCAGCAGCTTACCTAGTGCGGGAGTCGCTGCCGGGGAGCTGTTTTTT
TRBV18	NA	NA	TRBJ1-5	CASSNSLLANQPQHF	TGTGCCAGCTCAAACAGCCTCTTAGCAAATCAGCCCCAGCATTTT
TRBV18	NA	NA	TRBJ2-1	CASSSSGGNDYNEQFF	TGTGCCAGCTCATCGTCAGGTGGCAACGACTACAATGAGCAGTTCTTC
TRBV7-2	NA	NA	TRBJ1-2	CASSLGFGDGGYTF	TGTGCCAGCAGCTTAGGGTTTGGGGATGGTGGCTACACCTTC
TRBV2	few	NA	TRBJ2-1	CASSIYTVAGVNEQFF	TGTGCCAGCTCCATCTATACGGTTGCAGGGGTCAATGAGCAGTTCTTC
TRBV7-2	NA	TRBD1	TRBJ1-2	CASSPRTGAGYTF	TGTGCCAGCAGCCCACGGACAGGGGCTGGCTACACCTTC
TRBV2	few	NA	TRBJ2-1	CASSEARYGEQFF	TGTGCCAGCAGTGAAGCCCGGTACGGTGAGCAGTTCTTC
TRBV9	NA	NA	TRBJ2-7	CASSVGDNAIYEQYF	TGTGCCAGCAGCGTAGGGGACAACGCAATCTACGAGCAGTACTTC
TRBV5-1	NA	NA	TRBJ2-7	CASSPASTLSYEQYF	TGCGCCAGCAGCCCTGCTTCGACCCTATCCTACGAGCAGTACTTC